Listed below are T cell receptor beta chains from one sample, sequenced in a study of T cell changes during pregnancy in multiple sclerosis. Method: immunoSEQ multiplex PCR; TCRdb's copy keeps in-frame clones and lacks some. The sample has 70,000 to 100,000 clones, around 93% seen once; the top ten hold 2% to 2.5%. This specimen consisted of peripheral blood, obtained in the third trimester of pregnancy. These receptors came from a female donor with multiple sclerosis, enrolled in a pregnancy study. Each CDR3 is given with its conserved first and last residue. A D gene is named only where the DNA matches it firmly. Clone size, where shown, is once, few, many, or a class for clones that have expanded.

.,TRBV5-1,TRBJ2-2,.,CASSLSGKNTGELFF,TGCGCCAGCAGCTTGTCTGGCAAGAACACCGGGGAGCTGTTTTTT
.,TRBV6-5,TRBJ2-7,.,CASSYGQGPASYEQYF,TGTGCCAGCAGTTACGGGCAGGGGCCCGCATCGTACGAGCAGTACTTC
TRBD2,TRBV19,TRBJ2-7,.,CASSRSGSYEQYF,TGTGCCAGTAGTAGGAGCGGGAGCTACGAGCAGTACTTC
TRBD2,TRBV27,TRBJ2-7,.,CASSLTAPSGSTNEQYF,TGTGCCAGCAGTTTAACTGCGCCCAGCGGGAGCACCAACGAGCAGTACTTC
.,TRBV4-2,TRBJ2-3,once,CASSQQPGADTQYF,TGTGCCAGCAGCCAACAACCGGGGGCAGATACGCAGTATTTT
.,TRBV15,TRBJ2-7,.,CATSADRRGGHEQYF,TGTGCCACCAGCGCTGACCGCCGGGGAGGCCACGAGCAGTACTTC
.,TRBV11-1,TRBJ2-5,.,CASSFLGGETQYF,TGTGCCAGCAGCTTCCTAGGGGGAGAGACCCAGTACTTC
.,TRBV7-2,TRBJ2-3,.,CASSLAGVTDTQYF,TGTGCCAGCAGCTTAGCGGGAGTCACAGATACGCAGTATTTT
.,TRBV27,TRBJ1-5,.,CASSLSGAHQPQHF,TGTGCCAGCAGTTTATCGGGGGCACATCAGCCCCAGCATTTT
TRBD1,TRBV28,TRBJ2-7,.,CASSRPGQGFGMGDYEQYF,TGTGCCAGCAGCCGACCGGGACAGGGTTTTGGTATGGGGGATTACGAGCAGTACTTC
.,TRBV18,TRBJ2-2,.,CASSLPGQNTGELFF,TGTGCCAGCTCACTACCGGGACAGAACACCGGGGAGCTGTTTTTT
TRBD2,TRBV28,TRBJ2-3,.,CASSQTSGTEADTQYF,TGTGCCAGCAGTCAGACTAGCGGTACAGAAGCAGATACGCAGTATTTT
TRBD1,TRBV7-9,TRBJ2-1,.,CASSLRVRDRDNEQFF,TGTGCCAGCAGCTTAAGGGTCCGGGACAGAGACAATGAGCAGTTCTTC
.,TRBV19,TRBJ2-7,once,CASSISSLLGEQYF,TGTGCCAGTAGTATCTCTAGCCTATTGGGGGAGCAGTACTTC
TRBD2,TRBV11-3,TRBJ2-1,.,CARGLADNEQFF,TGTGCCAGAGGTCTAGCGGACAATGAGCAGTTCTTC
.,TRBV28,TRBJ1-5,.,CASSFRQYNQPQHF,TGTGCCAGCAGTTTCCGACAGTACAATCAGCCCCAGCATTTT
.,TRBV6-5,TRBJ2-1,.,CASSYRSIGYNEQFF,TGTGCCAGCAGTTACCGGAGTATAGGATACAATGAGCAGTTCTTC
TRBD2,TRBV2,TRBJ2-2,.,CASNPGGTGELFF,TGTGCCAGCAATCCCGGGGGGACCGGGGAGCTGTTTTTT
TRBD1,TRBV2,TRBJ1-4,.,CASRGGQLNEKLFF,TGTGCCAGCAGGGGGGGACAGCTTAATGAAAAACTGTTTTTT
.,TRBV2,TRBJ2-5,.,CASGNRLQETQYF,TGTGCCAGCGGTAACAGGTTACAAGAGACCCAGTACTTC
TRBD1,TRBV2,TRBJ1-1,.,CARGQENTEAFF,TGTGCCAGGGGACAGGAGAACACTGAAGCTTTCTTT
.,TRBV28,TRBJ1-3,.,CASRTGGAPSGNTIYF,TGTGCCAGCAGAACTGGGGGGGCCCCCTCTGGAAACACCATATATTTT
TRBD2,TRBV5-1,TRBJ2-3,.,CASGGSGVPGDTQYF,TGCGCCAGCGGGGGTAGCGGGGTCCCGGGAGATACGCAGTATTTT
.,TRBV29-1,TRBJ2-5,.,CSVGLEGETRYF,TGCAGCGTTGGACTGGAAGGAGAGACCCGGTACTTC
.,TRBV5-1,TRBJ1-3,.,CASSLYTEGSSSFAF,TGCGCCAGCAGCTTGTACACAGAGGGCTCTAGCTCTTTTGCTTTT
.,TRBV5-4,TRBJ1-1,.,CASSAGNTEAFF,TGTGCCAGCAGCGCAGGAAACACTGAAGCTTTCTTT
TRBD2,TRBV7-9,TRBJ2-3,.,CASHNGTNLIPSTDTQYF,TGTGCCAGCCATAACGGGACTAACCTAATTCCTAGCACAGATACGCAGTATTTT
.,TRBV19,TRBJ1-1,.,CASSITQANTEAFF,TGTGCCAGTAGTATAACACAGGCGAACACTGAAGCTTTCTTT
TRBD2,TRBV2,TRBJ2-5,.,CASSPNGRAIETQYF,TGTGCCAGCAGTCCTAACGGGAGGGCCATAGAGACCCAGTACTTC
.,TRBV2,TRBJ2-3,.,CASSVGGGTDTQYF,TGTGCCAGCAGTGTAGGGGGGGGCACAGATACGCAGTATTTT
TRBD2,TRBV5-1,TRBJ2-5,once,CASSVAIAGGIETQYF,TGCGCCAGCAGCGTAGCGATAGCGGGAGGAATAGAGACCCAGTACTTC
.,TRBV5-1,TRBJ1-2,.,CASSLVGDYGYTF,TGCGCCAGCAGCTTGGTGGGCGACTATGGCTACACCTTC
.,TRBV9,TRBJ2-7,.,CASSVNSLTYEQYF,TGTGCCAGCAGCGTAAACAGCCTAACCTACGAGCAGTACTTC
.,TRBV5-6,TRBJ2-5,.,CASSSPGPNQGETQYF,TGTGCCAGCAGCTCCCCCGGGCCTAACCAGGGGGAGACCCAGTACTTC
.,TRBV11-2,TRBJ2-2,.,CASSLDHLARQLFF,TGTGCCAGCAGCTTAGATCATTTGGCTAGACAGCTGTTTTTT
TRBD1,TRBV30,TRBJ1-1,.,CAWSRKYRGEAFF,TGTGCCTGGAGTAGAAAATACAGGGGTGAAGCTTTCTTT
TRBD2,TRBV7-9,TRBJ2-7,.,CASSLGLALGGEQYF,TGTGCCAGCAGCTTAGGACTAGCACTTGGAGGCGAGCAGTACTTC
.,TRBV2,TRBJ1-4,.,CASSGTDSNEKLFF,TGTGCCAGCAGTGGGACAGACAGTAATGAAAAACTGTTTTTT
.,TRBV6-4,TRBJ2-5,.,CASSDSNRDTQETQYF,TGTGCCAGCAGTGACTCGAACCGGGACACCCAAGAGACCCAGTACTTC
.,TRBV19,TRBJ2-7,.,CASSMAGRSSYEQYF,TGTGCCAGTAGTATGGCCGGCCGGAGCTCCTACGAGCAGTACTTC
TRBD1,TRBV5-6,TRBJ1-3,once,CASSSQGVGNTIYF,TGTGCCAGCAGCTCACAGGGGGTCGGAAACACCATATATTTT
TRBD1,TRBV19,TRBJ1-4,.,CASTEDRGSNEKLFF,TGTGCCAGTACTGAAGACAGGGGGTCTAATGAAAAACTGTTTTTT
.,TRBV14,TRBJ1-2,.,CASSPGQHRGYTF,TGTGCCAGCAGCCCCGGACAGCATCGTGGCTACACCTTC
.,TRBV27,TRBJ2-7,.,CASSLGGAGNFYEQYF,TGTGCCAGCAGTTTAGGAGGGGCGGGGAATTTCTACGAGCAGTACTTC
TRBD2,TRBV6-5,TRBJ2-7,.,CASSKLAGGSGEQYF,TGTGCCAGCAGCAAACTAGCGGGGGGTTCTGGGGAGCAGTACTTC
.,TRBV4-3,TRBJ1-2,.,CASSRDGSYGYTF,TGCGCCAGCAGCCGAGACGGTTCCTATGGCTACACCTTC
.,TRBV27,TRBJ2-3,.,CASSLSSGLRDTQYF,TGTGCCAGCAGTTTATCGTCAGGGTTGCGAGATACGCAGTATTTT
TRBD2,TRBV4-3,TRBJ2-7,.,CASSQEAGGSYEQYF,TGCGCCAGCAGCCAAGAGGCGGGAGGCTCCTACGAGCAGTACTTC
TRBD2,TRBV11-1,TRBJ2-1,.,CASSHGRTSGSKNEQFF,TGTGCCAGCAGCCATGGACGGACTAGCGGGAGTAAGAATGAGCAGTTCTTC
.,TRBV7-2,TRBJ2-7,.,CASSPGGHQVHEQYF,TGTGCCAGCAGCCCGGGGGGCCACCAGGTTCACGAGCAGTACTTC
TRBD2,TRBV15,TRBJ2-2,.,CATSRGASGAGELFF,TGTGCCACCAGCAGGGGGGCTAGCGGGGCCGGGGAGCTGTTTTTT
.,TRBV15,TRBJ2-7,.,CATSRAGSSSYEQYF,TGTGCCACCAGCAGAGCCGGCTCTAGCTCCTACGAGCAGTACTTC